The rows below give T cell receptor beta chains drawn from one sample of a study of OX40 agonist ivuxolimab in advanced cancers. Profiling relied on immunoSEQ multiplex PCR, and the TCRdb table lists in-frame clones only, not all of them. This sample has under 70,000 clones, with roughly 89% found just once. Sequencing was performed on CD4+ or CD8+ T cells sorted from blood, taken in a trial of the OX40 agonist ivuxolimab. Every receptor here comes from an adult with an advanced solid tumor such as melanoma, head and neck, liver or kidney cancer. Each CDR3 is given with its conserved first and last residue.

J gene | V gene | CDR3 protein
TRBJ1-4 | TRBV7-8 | CASSFGTGSNEKLFF
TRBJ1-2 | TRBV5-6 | CASSSRSYGYTF
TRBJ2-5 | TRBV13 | CASSLDRAETQYF
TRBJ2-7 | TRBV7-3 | CASSLSSGREQYF
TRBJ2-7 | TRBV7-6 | CAGGGMEEQYF
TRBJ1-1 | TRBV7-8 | CASSQQGDTEAFF
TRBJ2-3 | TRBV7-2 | CASSLGVSGYTDTQYF
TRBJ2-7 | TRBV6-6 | CASSGGAYEQYF
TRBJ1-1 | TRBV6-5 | CASSRRQGQGTEAFF
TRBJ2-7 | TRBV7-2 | CASSLAGGTGGYEQYF
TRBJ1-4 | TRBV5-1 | CASSLRTGGNEKLFF
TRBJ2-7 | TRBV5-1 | CASSLGGFSFGDEQYF
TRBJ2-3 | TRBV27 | CASRGQGTTDTQYF
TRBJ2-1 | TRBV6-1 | CASREAGEGSYNEQFF
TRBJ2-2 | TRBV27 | CASSSSDRGRTGELFF
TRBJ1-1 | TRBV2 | CASRAGPHVNTEAFF
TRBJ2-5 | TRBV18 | CASSPPTGTGGQETQYF